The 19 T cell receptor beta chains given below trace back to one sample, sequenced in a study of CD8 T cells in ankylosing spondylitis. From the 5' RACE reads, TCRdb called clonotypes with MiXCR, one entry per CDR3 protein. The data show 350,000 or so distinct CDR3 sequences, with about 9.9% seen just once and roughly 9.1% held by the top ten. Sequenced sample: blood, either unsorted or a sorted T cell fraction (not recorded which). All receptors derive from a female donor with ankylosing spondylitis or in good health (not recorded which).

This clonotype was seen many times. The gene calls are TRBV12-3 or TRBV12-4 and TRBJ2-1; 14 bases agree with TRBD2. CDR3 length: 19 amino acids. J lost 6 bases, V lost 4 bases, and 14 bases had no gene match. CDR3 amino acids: CASSYVRGLAGVDPNEQFF. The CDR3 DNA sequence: TGTGCCAGCAGTTATGTCAGGGGACTAGCGGGAGTAGATCCCAATGAGCAGTTCTTC.

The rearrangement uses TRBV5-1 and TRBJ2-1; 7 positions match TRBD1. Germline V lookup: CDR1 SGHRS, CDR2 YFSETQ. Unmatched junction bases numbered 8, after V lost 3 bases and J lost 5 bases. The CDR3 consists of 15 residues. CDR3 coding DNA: TGCGCCAGCAGCTGGACCGGGACAGCCGACAATGAGCAGTTCTTC. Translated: CASSWTGTADNEQFF. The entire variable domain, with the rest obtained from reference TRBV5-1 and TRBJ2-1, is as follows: KAGVTQTPRYLIKTRGQQVTLSCSPISGHRSVSWYQQTPGQGLQFLFEYFSETQRNKGNFPGRFSGRQFSNSRSEMNVSTLELGDSALYLCASSWTGTADNEQFFGPGTRLTVL.

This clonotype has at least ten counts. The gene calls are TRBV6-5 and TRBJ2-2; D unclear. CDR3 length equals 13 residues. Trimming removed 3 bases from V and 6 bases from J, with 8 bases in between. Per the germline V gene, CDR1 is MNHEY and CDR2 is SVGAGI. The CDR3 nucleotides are TGTGCCAGCAGTTATCTAGGCCCCGGGGAGCTGTTTTTT. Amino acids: CASSYLGPGELFF.

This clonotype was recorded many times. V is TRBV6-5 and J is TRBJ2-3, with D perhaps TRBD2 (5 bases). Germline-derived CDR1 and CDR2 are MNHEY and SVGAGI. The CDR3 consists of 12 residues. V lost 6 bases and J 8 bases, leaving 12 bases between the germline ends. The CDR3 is CASSTPGSTQYF. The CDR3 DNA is TGTGCCAGCAGCACACCTGGGAGTACGCAGTATTTT.

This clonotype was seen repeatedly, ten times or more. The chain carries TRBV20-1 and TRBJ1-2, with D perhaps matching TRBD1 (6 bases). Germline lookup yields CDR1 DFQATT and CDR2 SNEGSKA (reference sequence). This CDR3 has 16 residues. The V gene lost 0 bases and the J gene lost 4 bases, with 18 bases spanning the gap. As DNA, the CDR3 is TGCAGTGCTAGAGATCCTTCTCAGGGGCTCGGCTATGGCTACACCTTC. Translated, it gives CSARDPSQGLGYGYTF.

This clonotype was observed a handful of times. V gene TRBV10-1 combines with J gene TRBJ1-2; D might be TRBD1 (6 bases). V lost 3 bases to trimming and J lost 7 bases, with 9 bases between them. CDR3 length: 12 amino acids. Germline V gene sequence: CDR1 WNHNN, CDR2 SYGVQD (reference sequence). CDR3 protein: CASSDSGVGYTF. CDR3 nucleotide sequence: TGCGCCAGCAGTGATTCAGGGGTTGGCTACACCTTC.

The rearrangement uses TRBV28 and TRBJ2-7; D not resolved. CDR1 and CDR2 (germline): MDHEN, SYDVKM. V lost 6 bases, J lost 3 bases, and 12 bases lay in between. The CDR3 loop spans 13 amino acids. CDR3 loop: CASSPLSGYEQYF. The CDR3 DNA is TGTGCCAGCAGCCCCCTCTCCGGCTACGAGCAGTACTTC.

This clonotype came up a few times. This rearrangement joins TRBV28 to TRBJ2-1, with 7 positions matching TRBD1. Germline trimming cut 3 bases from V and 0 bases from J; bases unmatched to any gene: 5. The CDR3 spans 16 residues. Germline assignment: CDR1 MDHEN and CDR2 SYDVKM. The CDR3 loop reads CASSLTGSSSYNEQFF. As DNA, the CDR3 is TGTGCCAGCAGTTTGACAGGGTCTAGCTCCTACAATGAGCAGTTCTTC. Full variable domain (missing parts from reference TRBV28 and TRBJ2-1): DVKVTQSSRYLVKRTGEKVFLECVQDMDHENMFWYRQDPGLGLRLIYFSYDVKMKEKGDIPEGYSVSREKKERFSLILESASTNQTSMYLCASSLTGSSSYNEQFFGPGTRLTVL.

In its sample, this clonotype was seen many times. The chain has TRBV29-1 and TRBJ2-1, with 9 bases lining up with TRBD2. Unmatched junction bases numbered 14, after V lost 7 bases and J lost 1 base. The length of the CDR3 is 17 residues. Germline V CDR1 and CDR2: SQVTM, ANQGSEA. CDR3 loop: CSGGRGSGRPSYNEQFF. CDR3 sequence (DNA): TGCAGCGGGGGACGCGGTAGCGGGAGACCGTCCTACAATGAGCAGTTCTTC.

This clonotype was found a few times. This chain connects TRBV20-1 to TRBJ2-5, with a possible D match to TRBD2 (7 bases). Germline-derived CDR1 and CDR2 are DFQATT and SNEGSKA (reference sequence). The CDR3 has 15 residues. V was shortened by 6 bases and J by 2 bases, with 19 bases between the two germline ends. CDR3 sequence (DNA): TGCAGTGCAGATGGTAGGGGGGGGGAACAAGAGACCCAGTACTTC. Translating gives CSADGRGGEQETQYF.

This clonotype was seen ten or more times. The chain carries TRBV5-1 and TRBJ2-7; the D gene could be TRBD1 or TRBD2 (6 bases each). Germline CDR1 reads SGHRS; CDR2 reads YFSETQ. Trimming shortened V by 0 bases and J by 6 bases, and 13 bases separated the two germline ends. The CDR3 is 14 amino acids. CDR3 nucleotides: TGCGCCAGCAGCTTGGGGGGGGCGATCCTCGAGCAGTACTTC. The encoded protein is CASSLGGAILEQYF.

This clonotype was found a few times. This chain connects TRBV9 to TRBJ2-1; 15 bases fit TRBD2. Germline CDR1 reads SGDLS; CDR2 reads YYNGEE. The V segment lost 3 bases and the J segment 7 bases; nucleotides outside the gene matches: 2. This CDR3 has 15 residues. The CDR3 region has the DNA TGTGCCAGCAGCGGGACTAGCGGGGGGGCGAATGAGCAGTTCTTC. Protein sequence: CASSGTSGGANEQFF. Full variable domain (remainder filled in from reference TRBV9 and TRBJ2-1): DSGVTQTPKHLITATGQRVTLRCSPRSGDLSVYWYQQSLDQGLQFLIQYYNGEERAKGNILERFSAQQFPDLHSELNLSSLELGDSALYFCASSGTSGGANEQFFGPGTRLTVL.

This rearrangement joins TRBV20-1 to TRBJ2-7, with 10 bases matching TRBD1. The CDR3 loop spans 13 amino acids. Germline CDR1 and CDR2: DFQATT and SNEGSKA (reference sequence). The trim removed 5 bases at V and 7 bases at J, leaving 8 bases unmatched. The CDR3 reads CSAPGQGIREQYF. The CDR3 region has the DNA TGCAGTGCTCCGGGACAGGGGATTAGGGAGCAGTACTTC.

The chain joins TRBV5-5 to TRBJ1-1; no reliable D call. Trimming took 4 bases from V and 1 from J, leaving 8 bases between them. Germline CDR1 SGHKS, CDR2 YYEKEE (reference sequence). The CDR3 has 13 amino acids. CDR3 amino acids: CASSPVGNTEAFF. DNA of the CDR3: TGTGCCAGCAGCCCGGTCGGGAACACTGAAGCTTTCTTT.

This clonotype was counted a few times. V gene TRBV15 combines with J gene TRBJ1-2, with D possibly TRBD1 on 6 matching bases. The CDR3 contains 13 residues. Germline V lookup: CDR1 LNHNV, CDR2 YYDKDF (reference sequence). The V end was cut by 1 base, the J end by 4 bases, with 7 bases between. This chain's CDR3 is CATSRGQAYGYTF. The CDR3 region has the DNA TGTGCCACCAGCAGAGGACAGGCCTATGGCTACACCTTC.

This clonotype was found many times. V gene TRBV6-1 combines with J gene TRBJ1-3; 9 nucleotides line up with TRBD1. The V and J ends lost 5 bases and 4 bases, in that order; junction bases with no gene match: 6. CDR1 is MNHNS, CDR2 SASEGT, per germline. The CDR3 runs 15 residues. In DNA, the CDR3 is TGTGCCAGCAGTCGACAGGGGGGCGCCGGAAACACCATATATTTT. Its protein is CASSRQGGAGNTIYF.

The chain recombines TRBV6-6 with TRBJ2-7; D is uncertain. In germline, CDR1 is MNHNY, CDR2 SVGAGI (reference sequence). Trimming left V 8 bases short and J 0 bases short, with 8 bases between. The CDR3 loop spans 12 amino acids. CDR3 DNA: TGTGCCAGCGGGCAGGTCTCCTACGAGCAGTACTTC. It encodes CASGQVSYEQYF.

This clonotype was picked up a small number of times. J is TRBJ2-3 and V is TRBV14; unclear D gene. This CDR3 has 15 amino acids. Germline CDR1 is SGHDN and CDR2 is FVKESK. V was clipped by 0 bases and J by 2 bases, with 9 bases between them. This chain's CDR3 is CASSQEVEFTDTQYF. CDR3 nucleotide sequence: TGTGCCAGCAGCCAAGAAGTCGAATTCACAGATACGCAGTATTTT.

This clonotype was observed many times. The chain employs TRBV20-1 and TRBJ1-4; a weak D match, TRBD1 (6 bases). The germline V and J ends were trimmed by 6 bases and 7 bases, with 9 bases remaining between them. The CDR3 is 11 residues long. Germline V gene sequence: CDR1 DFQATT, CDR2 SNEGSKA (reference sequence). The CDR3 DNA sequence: TGCAGTGCCACACAGGGTGAAAAACTGTTTTTT. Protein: CSATQGEKLFF.